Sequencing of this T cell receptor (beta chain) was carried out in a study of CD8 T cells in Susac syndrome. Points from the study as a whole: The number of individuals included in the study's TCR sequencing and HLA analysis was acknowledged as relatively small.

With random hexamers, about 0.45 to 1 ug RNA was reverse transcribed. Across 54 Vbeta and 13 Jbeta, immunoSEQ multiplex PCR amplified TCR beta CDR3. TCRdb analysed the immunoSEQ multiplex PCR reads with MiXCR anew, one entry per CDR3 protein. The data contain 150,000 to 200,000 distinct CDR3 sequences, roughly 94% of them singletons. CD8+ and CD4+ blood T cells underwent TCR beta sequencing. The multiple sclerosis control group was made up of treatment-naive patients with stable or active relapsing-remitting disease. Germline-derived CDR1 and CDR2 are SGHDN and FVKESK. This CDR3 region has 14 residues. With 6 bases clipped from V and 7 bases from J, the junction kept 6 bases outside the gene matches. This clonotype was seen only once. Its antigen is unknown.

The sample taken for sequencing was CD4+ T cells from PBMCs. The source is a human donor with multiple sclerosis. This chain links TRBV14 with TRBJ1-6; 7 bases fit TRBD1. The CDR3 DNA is TGTGCCAGCAGACTTGACAGGGCAAATTCACCCCTCCACTTT. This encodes CASRLDRANSPLHF.